This is a list of T cell receptor beta chains from one sample in a study of PD-1 blockade in mismatch repair-deficient tumors. Here immunoSEQ multiplex PCR was the method, and the copy in TCRdb shows in-frame clones only, minus some. The table has under 95,000 clones, roughly 80% seen once. This material consisted of peripheral blood, taken 44 weeks after starting pembrolizumab. The receptors shown here come from an adult with mismatch repair-deficient cancer. The CDR3 runs from the conserved cysteine through the conserved F or W. A D gene is named only where the DNA matches it firmly. The size of a clone is reported for some rows only, either as once, few or many, or as a class for expanded clones.

D,J,V,size,length,CDR3,DNA
-,TRBJ1-1,TRBV18,-,12,CASSRGGIEAFF,TGTGCCAGCTCACGGGGAGGGATTGAAGCTTTCTTT
-,TRBJ2-2,TRBV6-5,-,15,CASSRSGYNTGELFF,TGTGCCAGCAGCCGAAGCGGGTATAACACCGGGGAGCTGTTTTTT
TRBD2,TRBJ2-5,TRBV11-3,-,16,CASSLGLAGGQETQYF,TGTGCCAGCAGCTTGGGACTAGCGGGAGGCCAAGAGACCCAGTACTTC
-,TRBJ2-6,TRBV7-9,once,13,CASSLRGLASLTF,TGTGCCAGCAGCTTAAGAGGGCTAGCAAGCCTGACTTTC
TRBD1,TRBJ2-7,TRBV5-4,-,14,CASSPGTGGYEQYF,TGTGCCAGCAGCCCCGGGACAGGGGGCTACGAGCAGTACTTC
TRBD2,TRBJ2-5,TRBV2,-,15,CASSGSGGPQETQYF,TGTGCCAGCAGTGGGTCGGGAGGGCCTCAAGAGACCCAGTACTTC
-,TRBJ1-2,TRBV7-9,-,13,CASSLAGGMGYTF,TGTGCCAGCAGCTTAGCTGGCGGCATGGGCTACACCTTC
-,TRBJ2-7,TRBV7-9,-,15,CASSLAGSYSYEQYF,TGTGCCAGCAGCTTAGCGGGGTCTTACTCCTACGAGCAGTACTTC
-,TRBJ1-5,TRBV19,-,15,CASSSVGGNNQPQHF,TGTGCCAGTAGTTCGGTGGGGGGGAACAATCAGCCCCAGCATTTT
-,TRBJ2-7,TRBV11-1,few,12,CASSSQGYEQYF,TGTGCCAGCAGCTCTCAGGGCTACGAGCAGTACTTC
TRBD2,TRBJ2-1,TRBV7-6,-,16,CASSLGGTSGRNEQFF,TGTGCCAGCAGCTTAGGAGGGACTAGCGGGAGAAATGAGCAGTTCTTC
TRBD2,TRBJ2-1,TRBV6-5,-,15,CASSPGTSGGDEQFF,TGTGCCAGCAGTCCCGGGACTAGCGGGGGCGATGAGCAGTTCTTC
-,TRBJ2-7,TRBV5-5,-,14,CASSLWGAPYEQYF,TGTGCCAGCAGCTTGTGGGGGGCGCCCTACGAGCAGTACTTC
TRBD1,TRBJ1-2,TRBV5-1,few,13,CASSLQQGYGYTF,TGCGCCAGCAGCTTACAACAGGGGTACGGCTACACCTTC
-,TRBJ1-4,TRBV14,-,15,CASSQDIGAGEKLFF,TGTGCCAGCAGCCAAGATATCGGGGCGGGAGAAAAACTGTTTTTT
-,TRBJ1-1,TRBV11-3,few,12,CASRGGPTEAFF,TGTGCCAGCAGGGGGGGACCCACTGAAGCTTTCTTT
-,TRBJ1-4,TRBV6-6,-,15,CASSSRGQGNEKLFF,TGTGCCAGTAGTTCGCGGGGGCAGGGGAATGAAAAACTGTTTTTT
-,TRBJ1-1,TRBV5-1,-,15,CASSLASGRPTEAFF,TGCGCCAGCAGCTTGGCCTCGGGGCGGCCCACTGAAGCTTTCTTT
TRBD1,TRBJ1-2,TRBV2,once,14,CASRGDSQIYGYTF,TGTGCCAGCAGGGGGGACAGCCAAATCTATGGCTACACCTTC
-,TRBJ2-7,TRBV6-1,-,13,CASSVGNSYEQYF,TGTGCCAGCAGTGTTGGAAACTCCTACGAGCAGTACTTC
-,TRBJ2-1,TRBV6-5,-,13,CASRPTALDEQFF,TGTGCCAGCAGGCCCACAGCCCTCGATGAGCAGTTCTTC
-,TRBJ2-5,TRBV19,-,14,CASSNIWGQETQYF,TGTGCCAGTAGTAATATCTGGGGGCAAGAGACCCAGTACTTC
TRBD1,TRBJ1-5,TRBV30,-,13,CAWGGTGQQPQHF,TGTGCCTGGGGGGGGACAGGGCAACAGCCCCAGCATTTT
-,TRBJ2-7,TRBV27,-,11,CASRRDYEQYF,TGTGCCAGCAGACGAGATTACGAGCAGTACTTC
-,TRBJ1-3,TRBV4-1,-,17,CASSQTLGKGLRNTIYF,TGCGCCAGCAGCCAAACCCTGGGGAAGGGCTTGAGAAACACCATATATTTT
-,TRBJ2-2,TRBV5-6,-,16,CASSFSPRGKGGELFF,TGTGCCAGCAGCTTCTCCCCACGGGGGAAAGGGGGGGAGCTGTTTTTT
-,TRBJ2-7,TRBV7-2,few,13,CASSLGGTYEQYF,TGTGCCAGCAGCTTAGGGGGGACCTACGAGCAGTACTTC
TRBD2,TRBJ2-7,TRBV11-2,-,16,CASSVGTSGSSYEQYF,TGTGCCAGCAGCGTAGGAACTAGCGGGAGCTCCTACGAGCAGTACTTC
-,TRBJ1-3,TRBV29-1,-,13,CSVEAQVGNTIYF,TGCAGCGTTGAGGCGCAGGTTGGAAACACCATATATTTT
-,TRBJ2-7,TRBV6-6,-,12,CASSLRQYEQYF,TGTGCCAGCAGCCTTCGACAGTACGAGCAGTACTTC
TRBD2,TRBJ2-2,TRBV7-3,few,15,CASSLVAGVTGELFF,TGTGCCAGCAGCTTAGTAGCGGGAGTCACCGGGGAGCTGTTTTTT
TRBD1,TRBJ2-1,TRBV12-5,once,16,CASGLVTGQGNNEQFF,TGTGCTAGTGGTTTGGTGACGGGACAGGGGAACAATGAGCAGTTCTTC
TRBD1,TRBJ1-2,TRBV6-1,-,16,CASSENRGISIYGYTF,TGTGCCAGCAGTGAAAACAGGGGGATCAGCATCTATGGCTACACCTTC
-,TRBJ2-7,TRBV9,-,15,CASSVGTTGAYEQYF,TGTGCCAGCAGCGTAGGAACTACCGGCGCCTACGAGCAGTACTTC
-,TRBJ1-1,TRBV12-5,once,12,CASGLGYTEAFF,TGTGCTAGTGGTTTGGGGTACACTGAAGCTTTCTTT
TRBD1,TRBJ2-5,TRBV6-5,once,14,CASTETGGEETQYF,TGTGCCAGCACCGAGACAGGGGGTGAGGAGACCCAGTACTTC
-,TRBJ1-1,TRBV5-1,-,15,CASSLAAGRDTEAFF,TGCGCCAGCAGCTTGGCTGCAGGGAGGGACACTGAAGCTTTCTTT
TRBD2,TRBJ2-3,TRBV5-1,-,14,CASSPGLAGIPQYF,TGCGCCAGCAGCCCGGGACTAGCGGGAATCCCGCAGTATTTT
-,TRBJ2-5,TRBV6-5,-,13,CASTRAGQETQYF,TGTGCCAGCACCCGGGCGGGCCAAGAGACCCAGTACTTC
TRBD1,TRBJ1-1,TRBV19,-,14,CASSDRATNTEAFF,TGTGCCAGTAGCGACAGGGCCACAAACACTGAAGCTTTCTTT
-,TRBJ1-2,TRBV6-1,-,11,CASSSGYGYTF,TGTGCCAGCAGTTCAGGATATGGCTACACCTTC
TRBD1,TRBJ2-5,TRBV7-7,-,15,CASSPRTGEQETQYF,TGTGCTAGCAGCCCGAGGACAGGGGAGCAAGAGACCCAGTACTTC
-,TRBJ2-2,TRBV7-8,-,14,CASSSTKGTGELFF,TGTGCCAGCAGCTCGACGAAGGGGACCGGGGAGCTGTTTTTT
-,TRBJ2-7,TRBV5-1,-,16,CASSLGTSYNQAEQYF,TGCGCCAGCAGCTTGGGAACTAGCTATAATCAGGCCGAGCAGTACTTC
TRBD2,TRBJ2-7,TRBV19,once,15,CASSIAGGIGYEQYF,TGTGCCAGTAGTATAGCGGGGGGTATCGGCTACGAGCAGTACTTC
TRBD2,TRBJ2-1,TRBV5-1,-,15,CASSWGTSGYNEQFF,TGCGCCAGCAGCTGGGGGACTAGCGGCTACAATGAGCAGTTCTTC
TRBD2,TRBJ2-5,TRBV10-1,-,15,CASSDGGRAGETQYF,TGCGCCAGCAGTGACGGCGGGAGGGCCGGGGAGACCCAGTACTTC
-,TRBJ1-4,TRBV30,-,13,CAWSLNFNEKLFF,TGTGCCTGGAGTTTAAACTTTAATGAAAAACTGTTTTTT
-,TRBJ1-1,TRBV13,-,15,CASSLGSRVDTEAFF,TGTGCCAGCAGCTTAGGCTCAAGGGTGGACACTGAAGCTTTCTTT
-,TRBJ2-1,TRBV27,-,12,CARLDRYNEQFF,TGTGCCAGACTCGATAGGTACAATGAGCAGTTCTTC
-,TRBJ2-1,TRBV9,once,14,CASSPPRSYNEQFF,TGTGCCAGCAGCCCGCCGAGGTCGTACAATGAGCAGTTCTTC
-,TRBJ2-3,TRBV19,-,15,CASRTGRVGTDTQYF,TGTGCCAGTAGAACAGGGAGGGTAGGCACAGATACGCAGTATTTT
TRBD1,TRBJ2-7,TRBV5-6,-,14,CASSLGTGLVGQYF,TGTGCCAGCAGCTTAGGGACAGGGTTGGTTGGGCAGTACTTC
TRBD1,TRBJ2-5,TRBV2,-,16,CASRGLTGVSQETQYF,TGTGCCAGCAGGGGGTTGACAGGGGTCAGCCAAGAGACCCAGTACTTC
-,TRBJ2-7,TRBV19,-,11,CATGPRHEQYF,TGTGCCACCGGGCCTAGACACGAGCAGTACTTC
TRBD1,TRBJ2-7,TRBV4-2,-,17,CASSQRPGQGASYEQYF,TGTGCCAGCAGCCAGAGACCGGGACAGGGGGCCTCCTACGAGCAGTACTTC
TRBD1,TRBJ1-5,TRBV5-4,-,15,CASSLAGTGNQPQHF,TGTGCCAGCAGCTTGGCCGGGACAGGGAATCAGCCCCAGCATTTT